Following are 31 T cell receptor beta chains from one sample sequenced in a study of T cell responses to AZD1222 COVID-19 vaccine (dated by TCRdb to the early 2020s). Read against the paper, the sample's time point label means: baseline before first vaccination. Receptors were amplified or captured by the immunoSEQ multiplex PCR assay. Not all clones reach the TCRdb copy of this immuneACCESS table, which keeps in-frame sequences only. Checked studies attribute under half of the gap to unresolved V genes and leave the rest unexplained. The sample data list fewer than 120,000 clones, and 70% to 90% of these were observed just once. The top ten hold around 3.3% of the sample. Sequencing used peripheral blood, obtained on day 0 of AZD1222 vaccination. The receptors were gathered from an adult in good health.

This chain connects TRBV28 to TRBJ1-2; maybe TRBD1 (5 bases). Between the trimmed V and J ends, which lost 6 bases and 5 bases, there was a span of 10 bases. The CDR3 has 12 amino acids. The germline gives CDR1 MDHEN, CDR2 SYDVKM. The CDR3 DNA sequence: TGTGCCAGCAGCGTAGCAGGGTATGGCTACACCTTC. Translating gives CASSVAGYGYTF.

This chain uses TRBV28 with TRBJ2-7, with D perhaps TRBD2 (6 bases). The V end was cut by 1 base, the J end by 4 bases, with 14 bases between. The CDR3 is made up of 15 amino acids. CDR1 is MDHEN and CDR2 is SYDVKM in the germline V gene. The CDR3 coding sequence is TGTGCCAGCAGTTTATCGAGCGGCGGGGCTTACGAGCAGTACTTC. It yields the protein CASSLSSGGAYEQYF.

The chain combines TRBV5-5 with TRBJ2-3, with D perhaps TRBD1 (5 bases). Germline values: CDR1 SGHKS, CDR2 YYEKEE (reference sequence). CDR3 length: 13 amino acids. The V end lost 0 bases, the J end lost 6 bases, and 8 bases lay between the germline ends. CDR3: CASSLGQGDTQYF. The CDR3 DNA sequence: TGTGCCAGCAGCTTGGGGCAGGGCGATACGCAGTATTTT.

This chain links TRBV9 with TRBJ1-1, with D unclear. V was cut by 0 bases and J by 1 base, with 4 bases left in between. CDR3 length: 13 residues. CDR1 is SGDLS, CDR2 YYNGEE, per germline. CDR3 bases: TGTGCCAGCAGCGTAGTTACGAACACTGAAGCTTTCTTT. Its protein is CASSVVTNTEAFF.

The chain has TRBV4-1 and TRBJ2-4; D might be TRBD2 (7 bases). The CDR3 extends over 17 amino acids. With 0 bases removed from V and 3 bases from J, the gap between germline ends came to 15 bases. Germline values: CDR1 MGHRA, CDR2 YSYEKL. CDR3 sequence (DNA): TGCGCCAGCAGCCAAGATGCAGGCGGGGGCGGCAAAAACATTCAGTACTTC. This encodes CASSQDAGGGGKNIQYF.

The rearrangement joins TRBV10-3 to TRBJ1-2; unclear D gene. This CDR3 is built from 14 residues. The V gene's germline CDR1 is ENHRY and CDR2 SYGVKD. Trimming shortened V by 6 bases and J by 4 bases, and 15 bases separated the two germline ends. In nucleotides, the CDR3 is TGTGCCATCAGCGGCATCCTAGGGCGCTATGGCTACACCTTC. Its translation is CAISGILGRYGYTF.

V gene TRBV11-3 combines with J gene TRBJ1-1; tentatively, D is TRBD1 (5 bases). Germline CDR1 and CDR2: SGHNT and YENEEA. With 0 bases removed from V and 3 bases from J, the gap between germline ends came to 11 bases. This CDR3 is built from 15 residues. CDR3 nucleotides: TGTGCCAGCAGCTTAGACGGGGGTTCGGACACTGAAGCTTTCTTT. This translates into CASSLDGGSDTEAFF. The full variable domain, completed using reference TRBV11-3 and TRBJ1-1, is EAGVVQSPRYKIIEKKQPVAFWCNPISGHNTLYWYLQNLGQGPELLIRYENEEAVDDSQLPKDRFSAERLKGVDSTLKIQPAELGDSAVYLCASSLDGGSDTEAFFGQGTRLTVV.

In nucleotides, the CDR3 is TGTGCCAGCAGTTCCGGCAGGGTGGGATCACCCCTCCACTTT. It specifies CASSSGRVGSPLHF. This chain links TRBV6-5 with TRBJ1-6; tentatively, D is TRBD1 (5 bases). Germline V lookup: CDR1 MNHEY, CDR2 SVGAGI. Trimming stripped 4 bases from V and 10 bases from J, with 14 bases between. This CDR3 has 14 amino acids.

J is TRBJ2-4 and V is TRBV11-2; TRBD1 matches 8 bases. Germline assignment: CDR1 SGHAT and CDR2 FQNNGV. Unmatched junction bases numbered 11, after V lost 5 bases and J lost 14 bases. This CDR3 contains 13 residues. DNA of the CDR3: TGTGCCAGCAGCGGACAGGGATGGGGTGGGAAGTACTTC. Its translation is CASSGQGWGGKYF. Filled out from reference TRBV11-2 and TRBJ2-4, the complete variable domain reads EAGVAQSPRYKIIEKRQSVAFWCNPISGHATLYWYQQILGQGPKLLIQFQNNGVVDDSQLPKDRFSAERLKGVDSTLKIQPAKLEDSAVYLCASSGQGWGGKYFGAGTRLSVL.

CDR3 residues: CASSMTGTRGYEQYF. The CDR3 DNA is TGTGCCAGTAGTATGACCGGGACTCGAGGTTACGAGCAGTACTTC. The chain combines TRBV19 with TRBJ2-7, with D perhaps matching TRBD2 (6 bases). The CDR3 sequence is 15 residues long. Trimming shortened V by 3 bases and J by 4 bases, and 16 bases separated the two germline ends. CDR1 is LNHDA, CDR2 SQIVND, per germline (reference sequence).

This sequence joins TRBV7-2 and TRBJ1-5; 8 nucleotides align to TRBD1. Germline V lookup: CDR1 SGHTA, CDR2 FQGNSA. The V gene end was trimmed by 1 base and the J gene end by 3 bases; junction bases not matched to a gene: 5. This CDR3 region has 16 residues. CDR3 protein: CASSLDGQGPNQPQHF. As DNA, the CDR3 is TGTGCCAGCAGCTTAGACGGACAGGGCCCCAATCAGCCCCAGCATTTT. The full variable domain, in which reference TRBV7-2 and TRBJ1-5 provide the parts outside the CDR3, is GAGVSQSPSNKVTEKGKDVELRCDPISGHTALYWYRQSLGQGLEFLIYFQGNSAPDKSGLPSDRFSAERTGGSVSTLTIQRTQQEDSAVYLCASSLDGQGPNQPQHFGDGTRLSIL.

The chain joins TRBV7-3 to TRBJ2-2; 9 nucleotides agree with TRBD2. The CDR3 has 16 residues. V trimming: 5 bases; J trimming: 5 bases; junction bases outside the gene matches: 9. CDR1 and CDR2 from the germline V gene are SGHTA and FQGTGA. CDR3 bases: TGTGCCAGCAGCCCCATAGCGGGAGTGGGGACCGGGGAGCTGTTTTTT. This encodes CASSPIAGVGTGELFF. The full variable domain, with the rest looked up from reference TRBV7-3 and TRBJ2-2, is GAGVSQTPSNKVTEKGKYVELRCDPISGHTALYWYRQSLGQGPEFLIYFQGTGAADDSGLPNDRFFAVRPEGSVSTLKIQRTERGDSAVYLCASSPIAGVGTGELFFGEGSRLTVL.

J is TRBJ2-7 and V is TRBV28, with a weak D call TRBD2 (6 bases). V shed 2 bases and J shed 0 bases, with 11 bases lying between them. Germline V lookup: CDR1 MDHEN, CDR2 SYDVKM. This CDR3 contains 15 residues. CDR3 amino acids: CASSLDRGSSYEQYF. The CDR3 region has the DNA TGTGCCAGCAGTTTAGATCGGGGGAGCTCCTACGAGCAGTACTTC.

The J gene is TRBJ2-1, the V gene TRBV3-1 (or the pseudogene TRBV3-2); 9 bases line up with TRBD2. Germline values: CDR1 LGHDT, CDR2 YNNKEL (reference sequence). The CDR3 loop spans 15 amino acids. The J segment lost 8 bases and the V segment lost 1 base, leaving 6 bases of the junction unmatched. CDR3 DNA sequence: TGTGCCAGCAGCCAAGGAGGCGGGGGGGCCGATGAGCAGTTCTTC. Translated: CASSQGGGGADEQFF.

The chain recombines TRBV6-1 with TRBJ1-1, with a possible D match to TRBD1 (6 bases). The CDR3 spans 16 residues. With 3 bases removed from V and 3 bases from J, the gap between germline ends came to 17 bases. Germline values: CDR1 MNHNS, CDR2 SASEGT. The CDR3 region is CASSDSGQPAYTEAFF. For the CDR3, the DNA is TGTGCCAGCAGTGATTCCGGACAGCCAGCCTACACTGAAGCTTTCTTT.

This clone came up once. The chain employs TRBV15 and TRBJ2-1, with TRBD2 matching 11 bases. The CDR3 is 12 amino acids. With V trimmed by 8 bases and J by 10 bases, 4 bases remained unmatched. CDR1 LNHNV and CDR2 YYDKDF come from the germline V gene (reference sequence). This CDR3 reads CATETSGTEQFF. CDR3 DNA: TGTGCCACCGAGACTAGCGGGACCGAGCAGTTCTTC. Full variable domain (remainder filled in from reference TRBV15 and TRBJ2-1): DAMVIQNPRYQVTQFGKPVTLSCSQTLNHNVMYWYQQKSSQAPKLLFHYYDKDFNNEADTPDNFQSRRPNTSFCFLDIRSPGLGDTAMYLCATETSGTEQFFGPGTRLTVL.

The table lists this clone with a count of one. V gene TRBV24-1 combines with J gene TRBJ2-5; 10 bases match TRBD2. There are 14 residues in the CDR3. Trimming took 6 bases from V and 4 from J; bases not matched to a gene: 4. Germline-derived CDR1 and CDR2 are KGHDR and SFDVKD. The CDR3 sequence: CATSPSGSRETQYF. The CDR3 region has the DNA TGTGCCACCAGTCCTAGCGGGAGTCGAGAGACCCAGTACTTC.

V and J are TRBV6-5 and TRBJ2-5; 10 bases are shared with TRBD1. J gave up 7 bases and V 6 bases, and 11 bases lay outside the gene matches. This CDR3 is 15 amino acids long. Per germline, CDR1 MNHEY and CDR2 SVGAGI. As DNA, the CDR3 is TGTGCCAGCAGGACGGACAGGGGGGCGTGGGGGACCCAGTACTTC. Protein product: CASRTDRGAWGTQYF.

The gene calls are TRBV19 and TRBJ2-7; a weak D match, TRBD2 (7 bases). The ends were cut back, 1 base at V and 7 bases at J, with 23 bases in the middle. The CDR3 extends over 17 amino acids. CDR1 is LNHDA, CDR2 SQIVND, per germline (reference sequence). The CDR3 here is CASSIASAGGGPWEQYF. DNA of the CDR3: TGTGCCAGTAGTATAGCCTCAGCTGGCGGGGGCCCATGGGAGCAGTACTTC.

The chain is built from TRBV5-1 and TRBJ2-2, with 9 bases matching TRBD1. Germline trimming cut 2 bases from V and 2 bases from J; bases unmatched to any gene: 7. The CDR3 length is 17 residues. Germline loops: CDR1 SGHRS, CDR2 YFSETQ. CDR3: CASSFSGTGFNTGELFF. The DNA for the CDR3 is TGCGCCAGCAGCTTTTCCGGGACAGGGTTTAACACCGGGGAGCTGTTTTTT.

The gene calls are TRBV7-2 and TRBJ2-1, with no clear D. With 5 bases removed from V and 2 bases from J, the gap between germline ends came to 4 bases. The CDR3 is 12 residues long. Germline lookup yields CDR1 SGHTA and CDR2 FQGNSA. This CDR3 is CASSNTYNEQFF. CDR3 nucleotides: TGTGCCAGCAGCAACACCTACAATGAGCAGTTCTTC.

V gene TRBV7-2 combines with J gene TRBJ1-5; D is unclear. Per the germline V gene, CDR1 is SGHTA and CDR2 is FQGNSA. The CDR3 runs to 14 residues. Trimming cost V 4 bases and J 5 bases, with 12 bases left between them. CDR3 nucleotides: TGTGCCAGCAGCTGGGCCCCCGGGGATCAGCCCCAGCATTTT. Its protein is CASSWAPGDQPQHF. Using reference TRBV7-2 and TRBJ1-5 for the parts outside the CDR3, the full variable domain is GAGVSQSPSNKVTEKGKDVELRCDPISGHTALYWYRQSLGQGLEFLIYFQGNSAPDKSGLPSDRFSAERTGGSVSTLTIQRTQQEDSAVYLCASSWAPGDQPQHFGDGTRLSIL.

CDR3 DNA sequence: TGCGCCAGCAGCCTCCTAGCAGGGGCAACTAATGAAAAACTGTTTTTT. It yields the protein CASSLLAGATNEKLFF. The chain uses TRBV5-1 and TRBJ1-4, with D possibly matching TRBD1 (6 bases). Trimming pared 4 bases from V and 0 bases from J, leaving 13 bases between. The length of the CDR3 is 16 residues. Germline V gene data show CDR1 as SGHRS and CDR2 as YFSETQ. Drawing the rest from reference TRBV5-1 and TRBJ1-4, the complete variable domain is KAGVTQTPRYLIKTRGQQVTLSCSPISGHRSVSWYQQTPGQGLQFLFEYFSETQRNKGNFPGRFSGRQFSNSRSEMNVSTLELGDSALYLCASSLLAGATNEKLFFGSGTQLSVL.

CDR3 sequence reads: CASSLDGLTEAFF. CDR3 sequence (DNA): TGTGCCAGCAGTTTAGACGGACTCACTGAAGCTTTCTTT. The V call is TRBV28, the J call TRBJ1-1; no firm D call. CDR1 and CDR2 (germline): MDHEN, SYDVKM. The CDR3 runs 13 residues. Between the trimmed V and J ends, which lost 2 bases and 4 bases, there was a span of 8 bases.

V gene TRBV19 combines with J gene TRBJ2-2, with 10 bases lining up with TRBD2. Germline CDR1 LNHDA, CDR2 SQIVND (reference sequence). The CDR3 loop spans 15 amino acids. V lost 7 bases, J lost 6 bases, and 8 bases stayed unmatched. Here the CDR3 reads CASTPLAGDPGELFF. The CDR3 region has the DNA TGTGCCAGTACTCCTCTAGCGGGAGATCCCGGGGAGCTGTTTTTT. Full variable domain (rest looked up from reference TRBV19 and TRBJ2-2): DGGITQSPKYLFRKEGQNVTLSCEQNLNHDAMYWYRQDPGQGLRLIYYSQIVNDFQKGDIAEGYSVSREKKESFPLTVTSAQKNPTAFYLCASTPLAGDPGELFFGEGSRLTVL.

This rearrangement joins TRBV6-5 to TRBJ1-1; D is perhaps TRBD1 (5 bases). V gave up 5 bases and J gave up 1 base, with 8 bases separating them. In germline, CDR1 is MNHEY, CDR2 SVGAGI. The CDR3 covers 13 residues. Here the CDR3 reads CASSRTGNTEAFF. Written as DNA, the CDR3 is TGTGCCAGCAGTCGAACAGGGAACACTGAAGCTTTCTTT.

V and J are TRBV5-4 and TRBJ1-2; 9 bases are shared with TRBD1. Germline V CDR1 and CDR2: SGHNT, YYREEE (reference sequence). There are 14 residues in the CDR3. V trimming: 2 bases; J trimming: 3 bases; junction bases outside the gene matches: 2. The CDR3 is CASSFRDRDYGYTF. The CDR3 DNA follows: TGTGCCAGCAGCTTTCGGGACAGGGACTATGGCTACACCTTC.

The chain employs TRBV28 and TRBJ1-1; D uncertain. The germline V gene has CDR1 MDHEN and CDR2 SYDVKM. V lost 2 bases and J 0 bases, leaving 7 bases between the germline ends. The CDR3 has 14 residues. As DNA, the CDR3 is TGTGCCAGCAGTTTAACACGGGTGAACACTGAAGCTTTCTTT. Its protein is CASSLTRVNTEAFF.

The chain employs TRBV4-3 and TRBJ2-1; TRBD2 matches 9 bases. The CDR3 runs 16 residues. The germline CDR1 and CDR2 sequences are LGHNA and YSLEER. The V gene end was trimmed by 1 base and the J gene end by 4 bases; junction bases not matched to a gene: 5. The CDR3 reads CASSQGSSGEYNEQFF. In nucleotides, the CDR3 is TGCGCCAGCAGCCAAGGGTCTAGCGGGGAATACAATGAGCAGTTCTTC.

J is TRBJ1-5 and V is TRBV6-2 or TRBV6-3; 9 nucleotides agree with TRBD1. This CDR3 contains 15 residues. The germline CDR1 and CDR2 sequences are MNHEY and SVGEGT. Unmatched junction bases numbered 4, after V lost 5 bases and J lost 2 bases. This chain's CDR3 is CASSATGGRNQPQHF. The CDR3 DNA follows: TGTGCCAGCAGTGCTACAGGGGGCCGCAATCAGCCCCAGCATTTT.

V is TRBV28 and J is TRBJ2-2; D is tentatively TRBD1 or TRBD2 (5 bases each). The CDR3 is 16 residues long. The ends were cut back, 7 bases at V and 4 bases at J, with 19 bases in the middle. CDR1 is MDHEN, CDR2 SYDVKM, per germline. As DNA, the CDR3 is TGTGCCAGCAACCCCCCTTCCGGGACGGTCACCGGGGAGCTGTTTTTT. Protein sequence: CASNPPSGTVTGELFF.